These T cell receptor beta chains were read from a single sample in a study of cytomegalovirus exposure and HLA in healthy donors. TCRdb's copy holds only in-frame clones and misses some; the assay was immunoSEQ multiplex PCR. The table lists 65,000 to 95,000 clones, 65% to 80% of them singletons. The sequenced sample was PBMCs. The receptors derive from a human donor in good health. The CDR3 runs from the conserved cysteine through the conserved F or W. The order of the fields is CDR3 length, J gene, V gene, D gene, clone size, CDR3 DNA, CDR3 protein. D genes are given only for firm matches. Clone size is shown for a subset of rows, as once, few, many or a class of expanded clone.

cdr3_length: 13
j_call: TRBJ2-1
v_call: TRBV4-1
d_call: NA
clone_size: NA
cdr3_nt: TGCGCCAGCAGCTTAGACGGGGGTAGAGAGCAGTTCTTC
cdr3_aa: CASSLDGGREQFF

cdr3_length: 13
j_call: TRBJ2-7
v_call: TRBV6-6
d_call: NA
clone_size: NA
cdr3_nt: TGTGCCAGCTCAGGAGGAGGGGGCGGCGAGCAGTACTTC
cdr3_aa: CASSGGGGGEQYF

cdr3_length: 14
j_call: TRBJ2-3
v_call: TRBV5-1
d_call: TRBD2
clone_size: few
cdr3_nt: TGCGCCAGTTCATCGGGGGGGATCACAGATACGCAGTATTTT
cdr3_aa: CASSSGGITDTQYF

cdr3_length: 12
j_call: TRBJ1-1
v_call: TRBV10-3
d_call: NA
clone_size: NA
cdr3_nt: TGTGCCATCTCACCGGGGAACACTGAAGCTTTCTTT
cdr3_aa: CAISPGNTEAFF

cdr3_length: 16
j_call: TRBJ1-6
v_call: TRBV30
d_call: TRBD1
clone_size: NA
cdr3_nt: TGTGCCTGGAGCTTTCCCGGGACAGGCTATAATTCACCCCTCCACTTT
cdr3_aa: CAWSFPGTGYNSPLHF

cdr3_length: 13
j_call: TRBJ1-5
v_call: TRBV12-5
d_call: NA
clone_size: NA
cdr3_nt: TGTGCTAGTGCCGGGGGGCGCGATCAGCCCCAGCATTTT
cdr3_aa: CASAGGRDQPQHF

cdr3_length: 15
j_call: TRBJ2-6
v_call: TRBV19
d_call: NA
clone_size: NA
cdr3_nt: TGTGCCAGCACACCCACAGGCTCTGGGGCCAACGTCCTGACTTTC
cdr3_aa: CASTPTGSGANVLTF

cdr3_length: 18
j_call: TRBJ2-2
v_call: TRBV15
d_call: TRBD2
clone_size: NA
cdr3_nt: TGTGCCACCAGCAGATCCCTGCCGGGACTAGCGGTTGAGGGGGAGCTGTTTTTT
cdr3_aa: CATSRSLPGLAVEGELFF

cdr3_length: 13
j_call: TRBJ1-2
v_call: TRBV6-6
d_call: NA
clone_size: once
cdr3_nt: TGTGCCAGCAGGTCAGGGATTTCCTATGGCTACCCCTTC
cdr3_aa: CASRSGISYGYPF

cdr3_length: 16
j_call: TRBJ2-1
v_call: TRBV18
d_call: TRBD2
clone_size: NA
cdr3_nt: TGTGCCAGCTCACCGGTGGCTAGCGGGGGGGTTGATGAGCAGTTCTTC
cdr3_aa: CASSPVASGGVDEQFF

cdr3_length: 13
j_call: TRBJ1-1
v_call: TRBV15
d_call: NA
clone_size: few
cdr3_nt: TGTGCCACCAGCAGAGGACTCGAGTGCAGCACTTTCTTT
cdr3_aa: CATSRGLECSTFF

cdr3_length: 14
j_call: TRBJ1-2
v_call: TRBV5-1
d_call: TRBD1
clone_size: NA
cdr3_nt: TGCGCCAGCAGCTCCCGGGGACAGGGGGACGGCTACACCTTC
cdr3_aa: CASSSRGQGDGYTF

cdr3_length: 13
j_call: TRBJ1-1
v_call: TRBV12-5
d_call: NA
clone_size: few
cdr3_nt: TGTGCTAGTGGTTTGGTACAGGGCACTGAAGCTTTCTTT
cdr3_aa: CASGLVQGTEAFF

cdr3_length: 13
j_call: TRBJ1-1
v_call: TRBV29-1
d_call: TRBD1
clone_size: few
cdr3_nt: TGCAGCGTAGGAAAAACAGGGGGCACTGAAGCTTTCTTT
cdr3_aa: CSVGKTGGTEAFF

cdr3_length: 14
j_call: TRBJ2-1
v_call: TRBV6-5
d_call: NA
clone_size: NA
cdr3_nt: TGTGCCAGCAGTACCGGCGCAGGGGTGGGTGAGCAGTTCTTC
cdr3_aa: CASSTGAGVGEQFF

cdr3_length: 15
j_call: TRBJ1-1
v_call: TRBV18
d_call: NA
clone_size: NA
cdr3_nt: TGTGCCAGCTCACCTCAGTGGGGGCCGAACACTGAAGCTTTCTTT
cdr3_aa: CASSPQWGPNTEAFF

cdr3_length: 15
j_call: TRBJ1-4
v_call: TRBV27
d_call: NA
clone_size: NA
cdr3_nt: TGTGCCAGCAGCCGTTCAGGGTTCCCTAATGAAAAACTGTTTTTT
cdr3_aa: CASSRSGFPNEKLFF

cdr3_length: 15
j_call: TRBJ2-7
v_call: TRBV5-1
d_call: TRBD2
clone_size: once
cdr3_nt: TGCGCCAGCAGCCAACTAGCGGGTGCTTACTACGAGCAGTACTTC
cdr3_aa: CASSQLAGAYYEQYF

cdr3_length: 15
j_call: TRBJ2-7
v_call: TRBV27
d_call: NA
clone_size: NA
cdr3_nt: TGTGCCAGCTGCGGACTGGGGTCAGCACACTACGAGCAGTACTTC
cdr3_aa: CASCGLGSAHYEQYF

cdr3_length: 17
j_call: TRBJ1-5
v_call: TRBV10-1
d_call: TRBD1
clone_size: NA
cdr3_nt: TGCGCCAGCAGTGATTGGGGGACAGATTATAGCAATCAGCCCCAGCATTTT
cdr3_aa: CASSDWGTDYSNQPQHF